The clone carrying this T cell receptor beta chain was recorded only once. Its antigen remains unknown. The sample originates from a study of CD8 T cells in Susac syndrome. The study sequenced TCR beta in blood CD8+ and CD4+ T cells. FACS was used to enrich TEMRA cells, whereas the CD8+ and CD4+ T cells were obtained by negative isolation. Study observations and caveats: Acknowledgment was made by the study that its TCR sequencing and HLA analysis involved a relatively small number of individuals.

An input of roughly 0.5 to 1 ug of RNA was subjected to reverse transcription using random hexamers. TCRdb re-derived calls from the immunoSEQ multiplex PCR reads in MiXCR, one entry per CDR3 protein. In the table there are about 440,000 distinct CDR3 sequences, more than 70% of which are singletons. The CDR3 loop spans 14 amino acids. Germline-derived CDR1 and CDR2 are MNHNS and SASEGT. Trimming took 3 bases from V and 5 from J; bases not matched to a gene: 6. This chain joins TRBV6-1 and TRBJ2-7; 8 bases agree with TRBD2. The sequenced sample consisted of CD8+ T cells from PBMCs. This sequence originates from a human donor with multiple sclerosis. The CDR3 nucleotides read TGTGCCAGCAGTGACCTAGCGGGCCTAGACGAGCAGTACTTC. This gives the protein CASSDLAGLDEQYF.